The TCR beta chain described here comes from a study of cytomegalovirus exposure and HLA in healthy donors. Losses at the gene ends were 2 bases for V and 3 bases for J; bases not matched to a gene: 2. Germline CDR1 LNHNV, CDR2 YYDKDF (reference sequence). The CDR3 length is 15 residues. Primers included in the PCR were 60 Vbeta and 13 Jbeta primers. Measured with immunoSEQ multiplex PCR; TCRdb has only the in-frame clones, and not every one. Of 270,000 or so clones in the sample, 86% were seen once. This clone was counted once. V usage is TRBV15 and J usage is TRBJ1-1; TRBD1 matches 11 bases. This TCR was sampled from a man aged 40-50 years in good health and CMV-seropositive. Input material: PBMCs. This CDR3 reads CATSRPGQGDTEAFF. The CDR3 nucleotides read TGTGCCACCAGCAGACCGGGACAGGGGGACACTGAAGCTTTCTTT.